The following is a TCR beta chain sequence with its context. This CDR3 has 15 amino acids. Germline CDR1 is GTSNPN and CDR2 is SVGIG (reference sequence). The sample comes from a study of CXCR3-negative and CXCR3-positive naive CD8 T cells. TRB cDNA libraries were made by UMI-labeled 5' RACE. From its re-call of the 5' RACE reads, TCRdb lists each CDR3 protein once, without DNA. Across tens of thousands of distinct CDR3 sequences, the top ten clones capture 1.5% of the sample. The chain has TRBV30 and TRBJ2-7; TCRdb calls TRBD2, which cannot be checked without DNA. The TCR sequence derives from a human donor in good health. Some clones in this sample may be carry-over from other donors' samples. The specimen was naive CXCR3- CD8+ T cells from blood. Documented subset: CD45RO-CCR7+CD27+CD95- naive CD8+ T cells lacking CXCR3 (TNR3-). This CDR3 is CAWSVLSALSYEQYF.